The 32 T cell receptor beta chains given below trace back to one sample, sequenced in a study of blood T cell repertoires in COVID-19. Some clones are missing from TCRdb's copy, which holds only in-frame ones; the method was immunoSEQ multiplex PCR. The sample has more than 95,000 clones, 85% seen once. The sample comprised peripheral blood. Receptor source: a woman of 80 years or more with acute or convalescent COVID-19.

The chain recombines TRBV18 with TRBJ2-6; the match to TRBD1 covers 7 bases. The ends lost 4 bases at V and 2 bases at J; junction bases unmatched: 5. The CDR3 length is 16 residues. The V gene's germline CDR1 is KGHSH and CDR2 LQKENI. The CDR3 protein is CASSQGARAGANVLTF. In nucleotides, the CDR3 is TGTGCCAGCTCACAGGGGGCACGGGCTGGGGCCAACGTCCTGACTTTC.

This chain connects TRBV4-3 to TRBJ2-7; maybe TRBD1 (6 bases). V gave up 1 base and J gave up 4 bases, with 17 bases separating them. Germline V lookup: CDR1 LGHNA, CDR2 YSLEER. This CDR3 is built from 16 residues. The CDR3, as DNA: TGCGCCAGCAGCCAAGGCAACACGGGAACAGGGTACGAGCAGTACTTC. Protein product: CASSQGNTGTGYEQYF.

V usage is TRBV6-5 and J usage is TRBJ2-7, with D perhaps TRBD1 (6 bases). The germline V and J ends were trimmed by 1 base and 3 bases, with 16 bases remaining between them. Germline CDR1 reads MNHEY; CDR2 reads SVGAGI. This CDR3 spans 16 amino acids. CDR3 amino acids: CASSYFAGVALYEQYF. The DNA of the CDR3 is TGTGCCAGCAGTTACTTTGCAGGGGTAGCCCTCTACGAGCAGTACTTC.

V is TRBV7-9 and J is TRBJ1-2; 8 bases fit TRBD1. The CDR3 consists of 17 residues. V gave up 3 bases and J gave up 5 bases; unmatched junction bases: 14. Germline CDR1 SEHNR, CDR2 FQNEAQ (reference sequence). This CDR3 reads CASSFWTGYALVYGYTF. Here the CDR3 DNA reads TGTGCCAGCAGCTTCTGGACAGGGTATGCGTTGGTGTATGGCTACACCTTC.

CDR3: CASSYIDLAGGYTF. The CDR3 bases are TGTGCCAGCAGTTACATAGACCTCGCGGGAGGCTACACCTTC. This chain joins TRBV6-5 and TRBJ1-2, with D unclear. Trimming removed 2 bases at V and 8 bases at J, with 15 bases between. The CDR3 spans 14 residues. The V gene's germline CDR1 is MNHEY and CDR2 SVGAGI.

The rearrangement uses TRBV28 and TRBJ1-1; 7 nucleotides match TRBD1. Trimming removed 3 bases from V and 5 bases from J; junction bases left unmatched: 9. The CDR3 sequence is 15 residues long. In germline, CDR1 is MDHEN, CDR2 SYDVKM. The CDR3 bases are TGTGCCAGCAGTTTCCTACAGGGGTATGAGACTGAAGCTTTCTTT. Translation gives CASSFLQGYETEAFF.

Written as DNA, the CDR3 is TGTGCCAGCAGAATTCAGAACACTGAAGCTTTCTTT. It yields the protein CASRIQNTEAFF. The rearrangement links TRBV25-1 to TRBJ1-1, with D unresolved. V was shortened by 6 bases and J by 1 base, with 6 bases between the two germline ends. The CDR3 covers 12 residues. In germline, CDR1 is MGHDK, CDR2 SYGVNS.

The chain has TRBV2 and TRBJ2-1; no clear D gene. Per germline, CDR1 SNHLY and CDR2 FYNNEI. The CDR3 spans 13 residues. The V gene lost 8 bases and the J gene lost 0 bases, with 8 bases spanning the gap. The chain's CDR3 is CASLRLSYNEQFF. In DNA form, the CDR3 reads TGTGCCAGCCTGCGGCTCTCCTACAATGAGCAGTTCTTC.

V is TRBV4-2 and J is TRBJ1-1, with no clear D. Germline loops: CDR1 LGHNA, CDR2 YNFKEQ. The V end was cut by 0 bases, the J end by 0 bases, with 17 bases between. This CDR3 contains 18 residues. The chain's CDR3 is CASSQEAGFPRLNTEAFF. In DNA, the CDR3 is TGTGCCAGCAGCCAAGAGGCCGGGTTCCCTCGGTTGAACACTGAAGCTTTCTTT.

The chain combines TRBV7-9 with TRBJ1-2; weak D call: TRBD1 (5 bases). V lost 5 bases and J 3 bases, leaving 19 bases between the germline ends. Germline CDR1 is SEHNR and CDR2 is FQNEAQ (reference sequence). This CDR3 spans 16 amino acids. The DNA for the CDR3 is TGTGCCAGCAGCGATGAGAGGAACGGACACTACTATGGCTACACCTTC. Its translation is CASSDERNGHYYGYTF.

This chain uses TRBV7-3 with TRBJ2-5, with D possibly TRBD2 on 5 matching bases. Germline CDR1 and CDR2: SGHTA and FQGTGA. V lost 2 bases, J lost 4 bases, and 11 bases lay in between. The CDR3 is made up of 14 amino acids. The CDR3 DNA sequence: TGTGCCAGCAGCTTAGGGAGCGAGCTAGAGACCCAGTACTTC. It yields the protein CASSLGSELETQYF.

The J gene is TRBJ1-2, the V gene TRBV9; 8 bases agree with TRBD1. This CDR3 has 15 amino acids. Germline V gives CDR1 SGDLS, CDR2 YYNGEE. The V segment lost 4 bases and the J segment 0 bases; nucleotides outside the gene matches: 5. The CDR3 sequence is CASSPSGGTNYGYTF. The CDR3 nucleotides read TGTGCCAGCAGCCCCTCAGGGGGCACTAACTATGGCTACACCTTC.

The CDR3 nucleotides read TGTGCCAGCAGCCCATGGACAGTGAACACCGGGGAGCTGTTTTTT. Amino acid sequence: CASSPWTVNTGELFF. The chain recombines TRBV11-2 with TRBJ2-2; possible D gene TRBD1, 6 bases. The CDR3 extends over 15 amino acids. Trimming left V 5 bases short and J 1 base short, with 11 bases between. Per germline, CDR1 SGHAT and CDR2 FQNNGV.

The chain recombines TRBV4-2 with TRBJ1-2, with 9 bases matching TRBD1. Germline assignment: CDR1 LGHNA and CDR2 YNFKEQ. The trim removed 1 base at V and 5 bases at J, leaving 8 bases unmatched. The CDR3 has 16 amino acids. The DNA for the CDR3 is TGTGCCAGCAGCCAAGCTCAGGGACAGGGAAGTTATGGCTACACCTTC. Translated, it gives CASSQAQGQGSYGYTF.

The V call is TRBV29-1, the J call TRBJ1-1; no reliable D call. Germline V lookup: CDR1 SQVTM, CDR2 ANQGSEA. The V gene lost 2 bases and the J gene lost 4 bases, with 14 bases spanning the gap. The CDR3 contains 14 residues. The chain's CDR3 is CSVERSGGLTEAFF. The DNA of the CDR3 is TGCAGCGTTGAAAGGTCGGGAGGACTCACTGAAGCTTTCTTT.

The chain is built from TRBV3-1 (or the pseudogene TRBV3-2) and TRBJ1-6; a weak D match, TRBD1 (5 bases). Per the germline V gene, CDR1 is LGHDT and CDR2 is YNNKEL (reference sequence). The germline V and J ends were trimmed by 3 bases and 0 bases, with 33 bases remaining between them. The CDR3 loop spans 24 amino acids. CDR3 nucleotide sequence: TGTGCCAGCAGCCACCGTGCCGGAAACTTTGGCCGGAAACGGGGGAACTCCTATAATTCACCCCTCCACTTT. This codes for CASSHRAGNFGRKRGNSYNSPLHF.

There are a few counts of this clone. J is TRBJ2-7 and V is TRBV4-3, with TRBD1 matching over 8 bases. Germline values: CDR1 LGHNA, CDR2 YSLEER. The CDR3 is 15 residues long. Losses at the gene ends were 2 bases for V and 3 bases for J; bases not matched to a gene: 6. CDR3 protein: CASSQNPGQDYEQYF. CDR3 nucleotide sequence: TGCGCCAGCAGCCAAAACCCGGGACAGGACTACGAGCAGTACTTC.

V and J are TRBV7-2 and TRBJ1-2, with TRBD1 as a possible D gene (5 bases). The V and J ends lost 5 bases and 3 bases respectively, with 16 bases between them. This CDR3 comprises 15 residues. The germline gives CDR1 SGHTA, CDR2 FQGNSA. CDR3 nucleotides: TGTGCCAGCAGCCCGAGCGCGGGGGTTGACTATGGCTACACCTTC. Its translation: CASSPSAGVDYGYTF.

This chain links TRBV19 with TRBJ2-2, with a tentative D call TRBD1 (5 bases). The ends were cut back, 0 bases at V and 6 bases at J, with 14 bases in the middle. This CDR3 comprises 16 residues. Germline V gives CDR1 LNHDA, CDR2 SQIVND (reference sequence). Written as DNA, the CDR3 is TGTGCCAGTAGTATAGATACGGGCAGGGTGGCCGGGGAGCTGTTTTTT. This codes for CASSIDTGRVAGELFF.

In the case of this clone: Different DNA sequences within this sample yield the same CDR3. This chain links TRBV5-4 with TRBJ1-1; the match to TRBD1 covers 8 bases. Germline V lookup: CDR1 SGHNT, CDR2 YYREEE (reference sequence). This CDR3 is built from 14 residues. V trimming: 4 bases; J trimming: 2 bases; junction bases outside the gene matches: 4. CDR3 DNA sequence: TGTGCCAGCAGCCTTGACAGGGGAAACACTGAAGCTTTCTTT. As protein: CASSLDRGNTEAFF.

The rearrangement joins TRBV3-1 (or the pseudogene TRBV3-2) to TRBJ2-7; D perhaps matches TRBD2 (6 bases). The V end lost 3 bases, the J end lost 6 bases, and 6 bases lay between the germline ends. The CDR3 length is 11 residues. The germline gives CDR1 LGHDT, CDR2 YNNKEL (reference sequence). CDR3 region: CASSQGGEQYV. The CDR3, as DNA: TGTGCCAGCAGCCAGGGAGGCGAGCAGTACGTC.

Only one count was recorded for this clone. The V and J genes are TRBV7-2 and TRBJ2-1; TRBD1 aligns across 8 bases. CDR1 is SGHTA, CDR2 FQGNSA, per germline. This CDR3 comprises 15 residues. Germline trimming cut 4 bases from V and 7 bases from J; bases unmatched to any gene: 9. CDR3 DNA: TGTGCCAGCAGCTCTTCCGGGACAGGTCGTAATGAGCAGTTCTTC. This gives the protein CASSSSGTGRNEQFF.

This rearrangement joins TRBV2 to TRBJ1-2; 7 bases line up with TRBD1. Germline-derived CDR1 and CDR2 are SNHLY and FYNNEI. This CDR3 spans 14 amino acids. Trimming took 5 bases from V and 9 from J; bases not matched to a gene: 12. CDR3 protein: CASSKPQGRFSYTF. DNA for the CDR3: TGTGCCAGCAGTAAACCACAGGGGAGGTTTAGCTACACCTTC.

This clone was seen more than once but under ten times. The CDR3 DNA reads as TGTGCCAGCAACCGCCTGATGACAGTGAACACTGAAGCTTTCTTT. Its translation: CASNRLMTVNTEAFF. V and J are TRBV28 and TRBJ1-1, with D possibly matching TRBD1 (5 bases). V lost 7 bases to trimming and J lost 0 bases, with 15 bases between them. CDR1 and CDR2 from the germline V gene are MDHEN and SYDVKM. This CDR3 is built from 15 residues.

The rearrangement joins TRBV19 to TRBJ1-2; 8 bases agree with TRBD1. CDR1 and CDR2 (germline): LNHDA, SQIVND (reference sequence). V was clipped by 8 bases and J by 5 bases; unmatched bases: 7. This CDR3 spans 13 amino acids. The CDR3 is CASASGGRYGYTF. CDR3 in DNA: TGTGCCAGTGCCTCAGGGGGCAGATATGGCTACACCTTC.

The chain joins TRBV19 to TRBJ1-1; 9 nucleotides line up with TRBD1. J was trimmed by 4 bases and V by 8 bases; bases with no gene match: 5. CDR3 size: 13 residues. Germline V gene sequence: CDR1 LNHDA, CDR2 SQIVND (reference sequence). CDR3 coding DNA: TGTGCCAGTGGAGAGGACAGGGGCACTGAAGCTTTCTTT. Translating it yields CASGEDRGTEAFF.

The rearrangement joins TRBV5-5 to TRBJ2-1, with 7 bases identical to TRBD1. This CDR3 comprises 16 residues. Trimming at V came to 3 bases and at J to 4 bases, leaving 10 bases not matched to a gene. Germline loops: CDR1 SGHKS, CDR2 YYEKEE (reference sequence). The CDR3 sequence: CASSYLVTGTYNEQFF. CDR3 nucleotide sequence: TGTGCCAGCAGCTATTTAGTGACAGGGACATACAATGAGCAGTTCTTC. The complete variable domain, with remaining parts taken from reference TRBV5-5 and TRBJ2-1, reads DAGVTQSPTHLIKTRGQQVTLRCSPISGHKSVSWYQQVLGQGPQFIFQYYEKEERGRGNFPDRFSARQFPNYSSELNVNALLLGDSALYLCASSYLVTGTYNEQFFGPGTRLTVL.

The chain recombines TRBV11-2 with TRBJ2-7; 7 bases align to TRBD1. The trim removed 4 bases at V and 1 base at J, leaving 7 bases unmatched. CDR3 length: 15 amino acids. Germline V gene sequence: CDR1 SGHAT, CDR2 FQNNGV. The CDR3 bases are TGTGCCAGCAGCTCCGGACAGGCCCGTTCCTACGAGCAGTACTTC. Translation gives CASSSGQARSYEQYF.

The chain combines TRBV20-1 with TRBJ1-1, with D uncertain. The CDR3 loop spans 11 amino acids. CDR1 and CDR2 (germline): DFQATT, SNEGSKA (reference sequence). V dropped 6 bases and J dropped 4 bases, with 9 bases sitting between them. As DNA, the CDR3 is TGCAGTGCAAGAAGGAGCACTGAAGCTTTCTTT. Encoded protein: CSARRSTEAFF.

CDR3 nucleotides: TGTGCCAGCAGCCGGGACAGGGGGCTCAATGAGCAGTTCTTC. Translated, it gives CASSRDRGLNEQFF. This chain connects TRBV5-5 to TRBJ2-1; TRBD1 matches 12 bases. The CDR3 is 14 amino acids. In germline, CDR1 is SGHKS, CDR2 YYEKEE (reference sequence). V dropped 4 bases and J dropped 6; count of bases not matched to a gene: 2.

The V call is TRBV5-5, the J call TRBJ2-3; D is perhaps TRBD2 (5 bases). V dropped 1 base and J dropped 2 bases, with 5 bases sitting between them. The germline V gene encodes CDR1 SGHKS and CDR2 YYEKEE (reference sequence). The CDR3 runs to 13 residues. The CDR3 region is CASSLRDTDTQYF. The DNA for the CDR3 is TGTGCCAGCAGCTTGCGGGACACAGATACGCAGTATTTT.

The CDR3 coding sequence is TGTGCCAGCAGTCGGGGCTATGGCTACACCTTC. This translates into CASSRGYGYTF. The chain is built from TRBV12-3 or TRBV12-4 and TRBJ1-2; D not certain. Deletions cut 5 bases from V and 4 bases from J, with 5 bases between. The CDR3 contains 11 residues.